A single sample is the source of the 13 T cell receptor beta chains below, sequenced in a study of cytomegalovirus exposure and HLA in healthy donors. Use of 60 Vbeta and 13 Jbeta primers characterized the PCR. The repertoire was sequenced with immunoSEQ multiplex PCR; TCRdb's copy has only in-frame clones and lacks some. The sample records 210,000 or so clones, about 83% being singletons. Sequencing was performed on PBMCs. These receptors all come from a girl aged 10 to 17 in good health and CMV-seronegative.

There are a few counts of this clone. This chain links TRBV4-2 with TRBJ2-6; 7 nucleotides align to TRBD1. Germline CDR1 LGHNA, CDR2 YNFKEQ. The CDR3 extends over 21 amino acids. The J segment lost 0 bases and the V segment lost 3 bases, leaving 17 bases of the junction unmatched. CDR3 sequence (DNA): TGTGCCAGCAGCCAGGAGAGGGTCGTTTGGACAGGTTTCTCTGGGGCCAACGTCCTGACTTTC. Amino acids: CASSQERVVWTGFSGANVLTF.

This clone was detected once. CDR3 in DNA: TGTGCCAGCAGTTTAGTCGGGGCCGGGGAGCTGTTTTTT. It encodes CASSLVGAGELFF. The V and J genes are TRBV27 and TRBJ2-2; perhaps TRBD2 as D (5 bases). Germline-derived CDR1 and CDR2 are MNHEY and SMNVEV (reference sequence). The V and J ends lost 2 bases and 6 bases respectively, with 7 bases between them. The CDR3 sequence is 13 residues long.

This clone has a handful of counts. The rearrangement joins TRBV4-1 to TRBJ1-4; unclear D gene. V was clipped by 3 bases and J by 6 bases, with 17 bases between them. Per germline, CDR1 MGHRA and CDR2 YSYEKL. The CDR3 has 16 residues. The DNA for the CDR3 is TGCGCCAGCAGCCATATCGGACGGGAGTGGGATGAAAAACTGTTTTTT. Amino acid sequence: CASSHIGREWDEKLFF.

The rearrangement links TRBV5-1 to TRBJ2-1; D ambiguous. Trimming removed 3 bases from V and 0 bases from J, with 13 bases in between. Germline CDR1 SGHRS, CDR2 YFSETQ. The CDR3 has 16 residues. The CDR3 DNA follows: TGCGCCAGCAGCTCGTGGTTAGAGAGCTCCTACAATGAGCAGTTCTTC. Its translation is CASSSWLESSYNEQFF.

This chain links TRBV7-2 with TRBJ1-1, with TRBD1 as a possible D gene (6 bases). CDR3 size: 15 residues. Germline CDR1 SGHTA, CDR2 FQGNSA. The V and J ends lost 0 bases and 4 bases respectively, with 12 bases between them. In nucleotides, the CDR3 is TGTGCCAGCAGCTTAGCGGACAGATTTACCACTGAAGCTTTCTTT. Translating it yields CASSLADRFTTEAFF.

The sample holds one count of this clone. V and J are TRBV7-6 and TRBJ1-1, with D perhaps TRBD1 (6 bases). In germline, CDR1 is SGHVS, CDR2 FNYEAQ. Trimming shortened V by 8 bases and J by 6 bases, and 31 bases separated the two germline ends. This CDR3 is built from 18 residues. This chain's CDR3 is CASAIIPVHRESFAEAFF. In DNA, the CDR3 is TGTGCCAGCGCAATAATCCCAGTTCACAGGGAGAGTTTTGCTGAAGCTTTCTTT.

This chain links TRBV5-4 with TRBJ1-1, with D tentatively TRBD1 (6 bases). The CDR3 extends over 15 amino acids. With 5 bases removed from V and 1 base from J, the gap between germline ends came to 15 bases. CDR1 and CDR2 from the germline V gene are SGHNT and YYREEE (reference sequence). In DNA form, the CDR3 reads TGTGCCAGCAGTTGGGGGGGCCAAAAGAACACTGAAGCTTTCTTT. Its protein is CASSWGGQKNTEAFF.

The chain couples TRBV18 to TRBJ1-2, with D perhaps matching TRBD1 (6 bases). This CDR3 region has 19 residues. Germline assignment: CDR1 KGHSH and CDR2 LQKENI. The ends were cut back, 2 bases at V and 8 bases at J, with 30 bases in the middle. The CDR3 nucleotides are TGTGCCAGCTCACCAAATCCTGCCACAGGGCCCGTCTCTAGGGGCGGCTACACCTTC. This translates into CASSPNPATGPVSRGGYTF.

This clone is a singleton in its sample. The rearrangement uses TRBV10-1 and TRBJ1-5, with a weak D call TRBD1 (6 bases). This CDR3 has 15 residues. CDR1 is WNHNN, CDR2 SYGVQD, per germline (reference sequence). Trimming took off 7 bases at V and 4 bases at J, with 17 bases between the two ends. The CDR3 loop reads CASITNRGGNQPQHF. The DNA of the CDR3 is TGCGCCAGCATCACCAATAGGGGGGGAAATCAGCCCCAGCATTTT.

The rearrangement uses TRBV2 and TRBJ1-2; the D is unclear. The CDR3 extends over 13 amino acids. The V and J ends lost 6 bases and 5 bases respectively, with 13 bases between them. Germline V lookup: CDR1 SNHLY, CDR2 FYNNEI. The CDR3 protein is CASSELIPYGYTF. CDR3 nucleotides: TGTGCCAGCAGCGAACTAATCCCGTATGGCTACACCTTC.

This clone occurred once. This chain connects TRBV25-1 to TRBJ1-5, with D tentatively TRBD1 (6 bases). Trimming took off 6 bases at V and 7 bases at J, with 13 bases between the two ends. Germline V lookup: CDR1 MGHDK, CDR2 SYGVNS. The CDR3 is 13 residues long. CDR3 loop: CASRGGAGQPQHF. CDR3 in DNA: TGTGCCAGCAGGGGGGGGGCCGGGCAGCCCCAGCATTTT. Looking up the rest from reference TRBV25-1 and TRBJ1-5 gives the full variable domain: EADIYQTPRYLVIGTGKKITLECSQTMGHDKMYWYQQDPGMELHLIHYSYGVNSTEKGDLSSESTVSRIRTEHFPLTLESARPSHTSQYLCASRGGAGQPQHFGDGTRLSIL.

J is TRBJ2-5 and V is TRBV6-6; 9 bases line up with TRBD1. The J call could be wrong; TRBJ2-7 is a better fit for the DNA end. Germline loops: CDR1 MNHNY, CDR2 SVGAGI (reference sequence). The CDR3 runs to 14 residues. CDR3 residues: CASRPGTGWGEQYF. CDR3 sequence (DNA): TGTGCCAGCAGACCCGGGACAGGGTGGGGCGAGCAGTACTTC.

The gene calls are TRBV5-1 and TRBJ2-1; 13 nucleotides align to TRBD2. The germline V gene encodes CDR1 SGHRS and CDR2 YFSETQ. CDR3 length equals 19 residues. The J segment lost 0 bases and the V segment lost 4 bases, leaving 10 bases of the junction unmatched. The CDR3 is CASSVTSGRVPSSYNEQFF. In DNA form, the CDR3 reads TGCGCCAGCAGCGTAACTAGCGGGAGGGTTCCTAGCTCCTACAATGAGCAGTTCTTC.